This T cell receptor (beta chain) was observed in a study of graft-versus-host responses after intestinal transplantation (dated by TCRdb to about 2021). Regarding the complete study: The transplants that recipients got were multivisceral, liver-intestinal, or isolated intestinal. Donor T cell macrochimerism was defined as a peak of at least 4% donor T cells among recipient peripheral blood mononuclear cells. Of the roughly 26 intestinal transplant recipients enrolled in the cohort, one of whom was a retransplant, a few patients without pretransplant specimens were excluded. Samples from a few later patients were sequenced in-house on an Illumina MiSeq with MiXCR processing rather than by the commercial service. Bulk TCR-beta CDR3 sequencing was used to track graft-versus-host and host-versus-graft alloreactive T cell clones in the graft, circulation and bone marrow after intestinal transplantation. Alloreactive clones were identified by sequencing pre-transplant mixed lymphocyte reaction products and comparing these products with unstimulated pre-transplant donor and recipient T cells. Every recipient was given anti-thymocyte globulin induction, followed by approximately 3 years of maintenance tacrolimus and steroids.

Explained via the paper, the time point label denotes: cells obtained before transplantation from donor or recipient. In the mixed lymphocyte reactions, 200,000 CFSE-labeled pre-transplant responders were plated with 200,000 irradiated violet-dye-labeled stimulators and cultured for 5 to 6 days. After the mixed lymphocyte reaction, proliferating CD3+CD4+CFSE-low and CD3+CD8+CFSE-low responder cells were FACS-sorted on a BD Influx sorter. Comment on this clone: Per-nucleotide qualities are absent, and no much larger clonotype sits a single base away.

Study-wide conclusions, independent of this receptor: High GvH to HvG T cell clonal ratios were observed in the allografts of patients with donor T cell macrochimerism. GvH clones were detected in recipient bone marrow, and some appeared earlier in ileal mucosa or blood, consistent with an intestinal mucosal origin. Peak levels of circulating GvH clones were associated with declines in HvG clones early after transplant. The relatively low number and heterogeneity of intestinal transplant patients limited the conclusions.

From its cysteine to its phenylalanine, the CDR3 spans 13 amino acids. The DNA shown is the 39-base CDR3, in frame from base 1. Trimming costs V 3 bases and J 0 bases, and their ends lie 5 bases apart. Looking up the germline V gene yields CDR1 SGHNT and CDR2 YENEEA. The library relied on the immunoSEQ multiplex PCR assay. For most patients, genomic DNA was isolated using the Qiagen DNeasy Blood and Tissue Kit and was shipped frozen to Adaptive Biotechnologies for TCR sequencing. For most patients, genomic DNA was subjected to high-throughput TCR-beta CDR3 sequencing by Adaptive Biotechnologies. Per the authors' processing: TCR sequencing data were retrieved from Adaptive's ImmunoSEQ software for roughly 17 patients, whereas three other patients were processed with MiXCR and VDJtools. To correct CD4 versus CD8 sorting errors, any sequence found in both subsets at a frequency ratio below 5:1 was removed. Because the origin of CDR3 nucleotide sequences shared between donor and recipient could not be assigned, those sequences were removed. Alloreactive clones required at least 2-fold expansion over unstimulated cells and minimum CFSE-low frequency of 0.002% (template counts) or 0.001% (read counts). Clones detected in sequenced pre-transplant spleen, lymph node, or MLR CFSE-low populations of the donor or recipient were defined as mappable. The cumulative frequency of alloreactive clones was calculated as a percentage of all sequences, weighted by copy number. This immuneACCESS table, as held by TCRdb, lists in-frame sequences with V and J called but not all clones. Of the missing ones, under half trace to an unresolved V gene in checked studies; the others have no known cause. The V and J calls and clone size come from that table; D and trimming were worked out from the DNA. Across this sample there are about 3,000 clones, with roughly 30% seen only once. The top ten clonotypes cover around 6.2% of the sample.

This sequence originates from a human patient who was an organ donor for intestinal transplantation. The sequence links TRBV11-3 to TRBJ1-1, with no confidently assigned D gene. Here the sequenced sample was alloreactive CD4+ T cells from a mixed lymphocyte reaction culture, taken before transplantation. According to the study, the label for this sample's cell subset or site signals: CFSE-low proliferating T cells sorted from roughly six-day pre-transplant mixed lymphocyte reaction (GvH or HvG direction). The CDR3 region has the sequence CASSFEMNTEAFF. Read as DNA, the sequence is TGTGCCAGCAGCTTCGAAATGAACACTGAAGCTTTCTTT.